The rows below give T cell receptor beta chains drawn from one sample of a study of cytomegalovirus exposure and HLA in healthy donors. Method: immunoSEQ multiplex PCR; TCRdb's copy keeps in-frame clones and lacks some. The sample includes approximately 170,000 clones, 55% to 80% of them seen just once. What was sequenced was PBMCs. The receptors shown here come from a woman aged 18-29 years in good health and CMV-seropositive. Both conserved end residues are part of each CDR3. Each record gives: clone size, D gene, V gene, J gene, CDR3 DNA, CDR3 protein. D genes are given only for firm matches. Clone size is given for some rows only: seen once, a few or many times, or a class if the clone is expanded.

-	TRBD1	TRBV2	TRBJ2-5	TGTGCCAGCAGAGACAGGGTTGGCGAGACCCAGTACTTC	CASRDRVGETQYF
-	-	TRBV6-5	TRBJ2-1	TGTGCCAGCAGTTACTCGGACGGGAGCGCTAATGAGCAGTTCTTC	CASSYSDGSANEQFF
few	TRBD1	TRBV7-2	TRBJ2-7	TGTGCCAGCAGCCGGGACAGAAGCTCCTACGAGCAGTACTTC	CASSRDRSSYEQYF
-	TRBD2	TRBV9	TRBJ2-7	TGTGCCAGCAGCGTAGGTCTGGTAGCGGGTACCTACGAGCAGTACTTC	CASSVGLVAGTYEQYF
-	-	TRBV1	TRBJ2-3	TGCACCAGCAGCCGGGTAGCGGGTCCAGATACGCAGTATTTT	CTSSRVAGPDTQYF
-	-	TRBV6-5	TRBJ2-3	TGTGCCAGCAGTTATGTAGGGGAGGGCACAGATACGCAGTATTTT	CASSYVGEGTDTQYF
-	-	TRBV27	TRBJ2-5	TGTGCCAGCAGTTTAAGGGGGGGGGAGACCCAGTACTTC	CASSLRGGETQYF
-	TRBD2	TRBV7-9	TRBJ2-1	TGTGCCAGCAGCTTGTTCGGACTAGCAGGCAATGAGCAGTTCTTC	CASSLFGLAGNEQFF
-	-	TRBV25-1	TRBJ1-2	TGTGCCAGCAGTGAGGGGGCAGAACCTGGCTACACCTTC	CASSEGAEPGYTF
once	-	TRBV21-1	TRBJ1-1	TGTGCCAGCAGCTACCCCGCCCCCGGGACAGGGAAGAAGGGCACTGAAGCTTTCTTT	CASSYPAPGTGKKGTEAFF
few	-	TRBV5-8	TRBJ2-3	TGTGCCAGCAGCTTGGTACAGCCTAGCACAGATACGCAGTATTTT	CASSLVQPSTDTQYF
-	-	TRBV6-5	TRBJ2-3	TGTGCCAGCAGTTACAGGGGGGGTCGGACAGATACGCAGTATTTT	CASSYRGGRTDTQYF
-	TRBD1	TRBV29-1	TRBJ1-2	TGCAGCGTTGGAGAGGGACAGGTCTCCTATGGCTACACCTTC	CSVGEGQVSYGYTF
few	-	TRBV9	TRBJ2-2	TGTGCCAGCAGCGTAGTGGAGGACACCGGGGAGCTGTTTTTT	CASSVVEDTGELFF
-	TRBD2	TRBV5-4	TRBJ2-3	TGTGCCAGCATTCCACGGGGGGGCCATGGCACAGATACGCAGTATTTT	CASIPRGGHGTDTQYF
few	-	TRBV14	TRBJ2-7	TGTGCCAGCAGCCGGGAAAGGTCCCAGGGTACCAACGAGCAGTACTTC	CASSRERSQGTNEQYF
few	TRBD2	TRBV19	TRBJ2-7	TGTGCCAGTACCACAGTCCCGGGGACTAGCGGGACTCAGCAGTACTTC	CASTTVPGTSGTQQYF
-	-	TRBV19	TRBJ1-5	TGTGCCAGTAGCGCTCTTCAGGTAGTCAGCAATCAGCCCCAGCATTTT	CASSALQVVSNQPQHF
-	-	TRBV4-1	TRBJ2-7	TGCGCCAGCAGCCAAGTAGTCACGGGAGATCCCTACGAGCAGTACTTC	CASSQVVTGDPYEQYF
-	-	TRBV28	TRBJ2-2	TGTGCCAGCAGACTTAATACAGGGCTCGCCGGGGAGCTGTTTTTT	CASRLNTGLAGELFF
-	-	TRBV2	TRBJ1-1	TGTGCCAGCAGGGGGGGAGGGCAGGGGCCCTTT	CASRGGGQGPF
-	TRBD1	TRBV5-4	TRBJ1-6	TGTGCCAGCAGCGGGAGACAGGGTGACAGGTCACCCCTCCACTTT	CASSGRQGDRSPLHF
-	-	TRBV15	TRBJ1-5	TGTGCCACCAGCCTCGGACAGAGTAGCAATCAGCCCCAGCATTTT	CATSLGQSSNQPQHF
-	-	TRBV18	TRBJ1-5	TGCGCCAGCTCACCCCGGGGGGGGAATCAGCCCCAGCATTTT	CASSPRGGNQPQHF
-	TRBD1	TRBV19	TRBJ2-7	TGTGCCAGTAGTACACAGGGGAGCTACGAGCAGTACTTC	CASSTQGSYEQYF
-	TRBD2	TRBV14	TRBJ2-7	TGTGCCAGCAGCCAAGATTCTAGCGGGAGGCCCCTTGCCGAGCAGTACTTC	CASSQDSSGRPLAEQYF
-	TRBD2	TRBV5-4	TRBJ2-7	TGTGCCAGCAGCCCAAGGACTAGCTCCTACGAGCAGTACTTC	CASSPRTSSYEQYF
-	-	TRBV6-5	TRBJ1-2	TGTGCCAGCCTTAACCGGCGGGGAGGAGCCTATGGCTACACCTTC	CASLNRRGGAYGYTF
-	TRBD2	TRBV25-1	TRBJ2-7	TGTGCCAGCAGTCGGTCCAGCGGGGGCTCCTACGAGCAGTACTTC	CASSRSSGGSYEQYF
few	-	TRBV27	TRBJ2-2	TGTGCCAGCATGTTTCGACAGAACACCGGGGAGCTGTTTTTT	CASMFRQNTGELFF
-	-	TRBV6-5	TRBJ1-1	TGTGCCAGCAGCCCCCCCGAATTAACAGGGTGGGCTTTCTTT	CASSPPELTGWAFF
-	-	TRBV27	TRBJ1-6	TGTGCCAGCAGTTTATCCTCTGGGGGGGATTCACCCCTCCACTTT	CASSLSSGGDSPLHF
-	TRBD1	TRBV6-1	TRBJ2-6	TGTGCCAGCAGTGAAGGGCAGGGGGCTGGGGCCAACGTCCTGACTTTC	CASSEGQGAGANVLTF
-	-	TRBV21-1	TRBJ2-7	TGTGCCAGCAGCCTTTTGGGGGCTAGCGGGAGCGGCGAACACGAGCAGTACTTC	CASSLLGASGSGEHEQYF
-	-	TRBV30	TRBJ2-7	TGTGCCTGGGGTCCCCGGGCCTACGAGCAGTACTTC	CAWGPRAYEQYF
-	-	TRBV30	TRBJ2-7	TGTGCCTGGAGCCCGGAGACAGGTTCCTACGAGCAGTACTTC	CAWSPETGSYEQYF
-	TRBD1	TRBV5-1	TRBJ1-2	TGCGCCAGCAGCTTGGAGTGGACAGGGCGGGATGGCTACACCTTC	CASSLEWTGRDGYTF
-	-	TRBV9	TRBJ1-2	TGTGCCAGCAGCGCTCAGAACATAAACTATGGCTACACCTTC	CASSAQNINYGYTF
-	TRBD2	TRBV10-3	TRBJ2-2	TGTGCCACCCTTCGCTATAGCGGGAGGGTAAACACCGGGGAGCTGTTTTTT	CATLRYSGRVNTGELFF
-	-	TRBV18	TRBJ1-1	TGCACCAGTGGGCTCCAATCGGGGGGTACTGAAGCTTTCTTT	CTSGLQSGGTEAFF
-	TRBD2	TRBV28	TRBJ2-7	TGTGCCAGCATCCGGGGGGGAACCTACGAGCAGTACTTC	CASIRGGTYEQYF
-	TRBD2	TRBV19	TRBJ2-7	TGTGCCAGTAGTAAGCGGGAGTCCTACGAGCAGTACTTC	CASSKRESYEQYF
-	-	TRBV13	TRBJ2-7	TGTGCCAGCAGCTTGAGTAGTTACGAGCAGTACTTC	CASSLSSYEQYF
-	TRBD1	TRBV10-3	TRBJ2-7	TGTGCCATCAGGGGACAGGGGGTCAACGAGCAGTACTTC	CAIRGQGVNEQYF
-	TRBD2	TRBV4-1	TRBJ2-1	TGCGCCAGCAGCCAGGGCCAGAGGACTAGCGGGGGTTATGAGCAGTTCTTC	CASSQGQRTSGGYEQFF
-	-	TRBV6-5	TRBJ1-2	TGTGCCAGCAGCCCTGGGCCCTATGGCTACACCTTC	CASSPGPYGYTF
-	-	TRBV7-9	TRBJ2-5	TGTGCCAGCAGCCTGAAACAGTCACGAGAGACCCAGTACTTC	CASSLKQSRETQYF
-	-	TRBV6-5	TRBJ1-2	TGTGCCAGCATCAAACAACCGGGGGGAGGTGGAGGCTACACCTTC	CASIKQPGGGGGYTF
few	-	TRBV7-6	TRBJ2-3	TGTGCCAGCAGCTCCCAGCCCAGGGGGGCCGGGGATACGCAGTATTTT	CASSSQPRGAGDTQYF
few	-	TRBV7-9	TRBJ2-5	TGTGCCAGCAGCATGTACTTGAGGGTCACGGGGGAAAAAGAGACCCAGTACTTC	CASSMYLRVTGEKETQYF
-	-	TRBV7-9	TRBJ2-7	TGTGCCAGCAGTTGGACAGCCATCAAGTCCTACGAGCAGTACTTC	CASSWTAIKSYEQYF
-	TRBD1	TRBV6-5	TRBJ2-7	TGTGCCAGCAGTTACAAACCGGGACAGGGGATTCGGGAGCAGTACTTC	CASSYKPGQGIREQYF
once	TRBD2	TRBV28	TRBJ2-7	TGTGCCAGCAGTTCCCCTAGCGGACGCTACGAGCAGTACTTC	CASSSPSGRYEQYF